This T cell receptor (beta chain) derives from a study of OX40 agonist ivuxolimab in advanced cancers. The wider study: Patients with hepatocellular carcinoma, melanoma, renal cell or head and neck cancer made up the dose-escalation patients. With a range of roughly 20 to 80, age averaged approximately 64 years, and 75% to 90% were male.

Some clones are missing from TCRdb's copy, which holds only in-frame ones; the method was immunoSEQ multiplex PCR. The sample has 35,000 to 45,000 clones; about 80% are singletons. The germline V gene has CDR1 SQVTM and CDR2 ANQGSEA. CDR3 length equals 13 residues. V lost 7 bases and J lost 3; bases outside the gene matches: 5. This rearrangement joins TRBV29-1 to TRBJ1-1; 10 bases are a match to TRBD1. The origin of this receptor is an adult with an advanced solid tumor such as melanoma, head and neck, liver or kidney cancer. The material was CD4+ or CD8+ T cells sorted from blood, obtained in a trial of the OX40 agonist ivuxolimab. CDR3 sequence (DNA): TGCAGCGCCTGGACAGGGGGAGACACTGAAGCTTTCTTT. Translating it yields CSAWTGGDTEAFF.